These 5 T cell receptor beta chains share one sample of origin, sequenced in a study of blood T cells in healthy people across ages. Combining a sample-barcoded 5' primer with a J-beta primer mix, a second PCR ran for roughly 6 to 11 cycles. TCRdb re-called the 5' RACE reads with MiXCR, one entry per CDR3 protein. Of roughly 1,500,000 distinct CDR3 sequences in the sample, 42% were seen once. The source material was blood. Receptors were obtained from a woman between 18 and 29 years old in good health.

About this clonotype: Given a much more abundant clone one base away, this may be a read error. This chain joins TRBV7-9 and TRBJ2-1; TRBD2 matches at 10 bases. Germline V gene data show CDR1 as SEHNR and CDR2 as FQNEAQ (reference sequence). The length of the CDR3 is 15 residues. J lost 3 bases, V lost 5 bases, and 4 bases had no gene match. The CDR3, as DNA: TGTGCCAGCAGCGTACTAGCGGGGAACTACAATGAGCAGTTCTTC. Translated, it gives CASSVLAGNYNEQFF. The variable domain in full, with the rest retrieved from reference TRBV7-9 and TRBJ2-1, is DTGVSQNPRHKITKRGQNVTFRCDPISEHNRLYWYRQTLGQGPEFLTYFQNEAQLEKSRLLSDRFSAERPKGSFSTLEIQRTEQGDSAMYLCASSVLAGNYNEQFFGPGTRLTVL.

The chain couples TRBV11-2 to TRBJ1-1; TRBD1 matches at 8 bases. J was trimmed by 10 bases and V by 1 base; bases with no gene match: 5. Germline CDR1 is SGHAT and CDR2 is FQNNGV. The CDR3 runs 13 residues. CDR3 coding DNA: TGTGCCAGCAGCTTAGGGACAGGGAGGACAGCTTTCTTT. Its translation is CASSLGTGRTAFF.

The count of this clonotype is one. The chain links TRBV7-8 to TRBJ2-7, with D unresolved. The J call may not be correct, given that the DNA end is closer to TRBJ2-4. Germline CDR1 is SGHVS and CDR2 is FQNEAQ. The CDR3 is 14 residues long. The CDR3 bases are TGTGCCAGCAGCTTAGCGGGTATAAAAAACATTCAGTACTTC. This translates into CASSLAGIKNIQYF.

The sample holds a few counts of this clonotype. For the CDR3, the DNA is TGCAGCGTTGGATCGGTACAGGGGCCCTACGAGCAGTACTTC. Translating it yields CSVGSVQGPYEQYF. The rearrangement links TRBV29-1 to TRBJ2-7; TRBD1 matches 7 bases. V lost 4 bases and J lost 2; bases outside the gene matches: 8. The CDR3 runs 14 residues. CDR1 and CDR2 (germline): SQVTM, ANQGSEA.

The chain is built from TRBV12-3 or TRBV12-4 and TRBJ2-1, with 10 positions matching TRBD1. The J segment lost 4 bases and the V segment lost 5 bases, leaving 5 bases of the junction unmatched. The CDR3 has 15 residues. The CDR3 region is CASSGWTGGYNEQFF. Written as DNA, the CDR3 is TGTGCCAGCAGTGGCTGGACAGGGGGGTACAATGAGCAGTTCTTC.